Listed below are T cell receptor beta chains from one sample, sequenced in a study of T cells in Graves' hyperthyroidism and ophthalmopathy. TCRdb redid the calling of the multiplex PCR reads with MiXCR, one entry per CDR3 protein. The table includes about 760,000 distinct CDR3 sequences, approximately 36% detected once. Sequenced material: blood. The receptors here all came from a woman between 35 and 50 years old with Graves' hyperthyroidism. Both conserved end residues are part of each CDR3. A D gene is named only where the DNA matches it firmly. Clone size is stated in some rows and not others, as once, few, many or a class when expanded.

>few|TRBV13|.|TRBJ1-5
TGTGCCAGCAGCTCCGGGATTTCTGACAGCCCCCAGCATTTT
CASSSGISDSPQHF
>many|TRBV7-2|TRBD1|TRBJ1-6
TGTGCCAGCAGCCATGGACAGGGAGGGTCCTATAATTCACCCCTCCACTTT
CASSHGQGGSYNSPLHF
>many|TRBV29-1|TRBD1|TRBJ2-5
TGCAGCGTTCCAACAGGGGGCCGCCAAGAGACCCAGTACTTC
CSVPTGGRQETQYF
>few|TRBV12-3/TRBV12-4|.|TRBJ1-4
TGTGCCAGCAGTCTGGGTCCGTCCCACGAAAATGAAAAACTGTTTTTT
CASSLGPSHENEKLFF
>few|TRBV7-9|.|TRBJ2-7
TGTGCCAGCAGCGGTTCTTCGCAAAGGCCCTCCTACGAGCAGTACTTC
CASSGSSQRPSYEQYF
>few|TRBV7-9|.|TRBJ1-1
TGTGCCAGCGCCTCCCCACTGAACACTGAAGCTTTCTTT
CASASPLNTEAFF
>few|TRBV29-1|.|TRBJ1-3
TGCAGCGTTGGAATTCCTGACTCTGGAAACACCATATATTTT
CSVGIPDSGNTIYF
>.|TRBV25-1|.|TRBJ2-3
TGTGCCAGCAGTGATGTTTCGGGGGCCGATACGCAGTATTTT
CASSDVSGADTQYF
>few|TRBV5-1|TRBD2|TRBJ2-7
TGCGCCAGCAGGTTTGGTCTCGCGGGGGGGCGAGCGCTCGAGCAGTACTTC
CASRFGLAGGRALEQYF
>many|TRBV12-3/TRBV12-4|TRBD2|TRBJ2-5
TGTGCCAGCAGAACGCTAGCGGGAGCTACCCAGTACTTC
CASRTLAGATQYF
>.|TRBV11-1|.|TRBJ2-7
TGTGCCAGCAGCGTGGACGGTCCCCACGAGCAGTACTTC
CASSVDGPHEQYF
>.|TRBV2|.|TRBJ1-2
TGTGCCAGCAATCAGGTTCCCAACTATGGCTACACCTTC
CASNQVPNYGYTF
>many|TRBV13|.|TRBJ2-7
TGTGCCAGCAGCTTACGGTCCCTAGACAACGAGCAGTACTTC
CASSLRSLDNEQYF
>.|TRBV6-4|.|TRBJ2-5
TGTGCCAGCAGTGACTCAGGGGGGGCCGGAGAGACCCAGTACTTC
CASSDSGGAGETQYF
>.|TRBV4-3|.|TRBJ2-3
TGCGCCAGCAGTGAGGGCAGGGGCACAGATACGCAGTATTTT
CASSEGRGTDTQYF
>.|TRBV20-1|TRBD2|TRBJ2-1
TGCAGCCTAAAGCGGGAGGGCCGGTATGAGCAGTTCTTC
CSLKREGRYEQFF